The present T cell receptor beta chain was sequenced within a study of TIL therapy for anti-PD-1-resistant metastatic lung cancer. Study overall: Half of patients were current or former smokers.

Sequencing used immunoSEQ v3. The protocol was immunoSEQ multiplex PCR, while the TCRdb copy is restricted to in-frame clones and leaves out a portion. Of about 48,000 clones in the sample, over 65% were seen once. Time point: pre-treatment sample, taken before nivolumab and TIL therapy. Tumor tissue came from excised metastases, mostly pleural nodules or supraclavicular lymph nodes. On this clone: Its target is not known.

Study conclusions and caveats: Many TIL product clones were absent from baseline tumor, suggesting clonal contraction.

CDR3 length equals 13 residues. CDR1 and CDR2 (germline): SSHAT, FNYEAQ (reference sequence). Trimming pared 5 bases from V and 10 bases from J, leaving 15 bases between. The source material was tumor tissue, sampled at baseline. The receptor's source is a person between 25 and 79 years old with non-small cell lung cancer. The rearrangement joins TRBV7-7 to TRBJ2-1, with D possibly TRBD1 on 5 matching bases. The chain's CDR3 is CASSPLGQTEQFF. Here the CDR3 DNA reads TGTGCCAGCAGCCCCCTTGGACAAACCGAGCAGTTCTTC.